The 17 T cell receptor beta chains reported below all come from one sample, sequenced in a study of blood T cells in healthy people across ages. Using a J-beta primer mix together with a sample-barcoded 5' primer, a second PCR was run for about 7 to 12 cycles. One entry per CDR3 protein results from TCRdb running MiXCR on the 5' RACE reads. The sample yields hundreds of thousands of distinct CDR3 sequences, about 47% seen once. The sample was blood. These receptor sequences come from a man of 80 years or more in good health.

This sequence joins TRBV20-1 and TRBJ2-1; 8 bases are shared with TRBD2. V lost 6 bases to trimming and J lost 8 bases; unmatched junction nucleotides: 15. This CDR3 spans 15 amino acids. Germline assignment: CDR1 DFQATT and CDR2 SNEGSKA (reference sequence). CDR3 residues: CSAAPGLGLVHEQFF. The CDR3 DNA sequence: TGCAGTGCGGCGCCGGGACTAGGTTTAGTTCATGAGCAGTTCTTC.

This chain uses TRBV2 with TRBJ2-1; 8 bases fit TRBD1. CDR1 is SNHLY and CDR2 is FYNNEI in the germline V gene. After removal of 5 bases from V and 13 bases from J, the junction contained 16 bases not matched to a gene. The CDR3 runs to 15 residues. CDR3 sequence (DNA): TGTGCCAGCAGTTCGGGACAGGTGCTGCAAGAGACCCAGTTCTTC. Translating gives CASSSGQVLQETQFF.

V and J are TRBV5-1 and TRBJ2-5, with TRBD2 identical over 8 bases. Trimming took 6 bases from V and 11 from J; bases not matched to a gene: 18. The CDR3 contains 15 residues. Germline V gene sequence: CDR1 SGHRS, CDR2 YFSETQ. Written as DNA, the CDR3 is TGCGCCAGCATTCCGACGGCGGGGGGCGGGAATGAGCAGTACTTC. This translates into CASIPTAGGGNEQYF.

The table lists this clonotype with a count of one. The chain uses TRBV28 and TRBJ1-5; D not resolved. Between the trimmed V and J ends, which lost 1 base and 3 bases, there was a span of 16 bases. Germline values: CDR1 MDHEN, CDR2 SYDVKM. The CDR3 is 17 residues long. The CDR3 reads CASSLLYIRVANQPQHF. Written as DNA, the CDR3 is TGTGCCAGCAGTTTATTATATATTCGAGTAGCCAATCAGCCCCAGCATTTT.

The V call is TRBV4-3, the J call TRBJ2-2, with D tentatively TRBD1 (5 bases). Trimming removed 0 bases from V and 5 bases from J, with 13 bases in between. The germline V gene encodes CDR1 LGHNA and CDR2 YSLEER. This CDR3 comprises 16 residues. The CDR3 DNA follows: TGCGCCAGCAGCCAAGAAGTTCGTCAGGGAACCGGGGAGCTGTTTTTT. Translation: CASSQEVRQGTGELFF.

In nucleotides, the CDR3 is TGTGCCACCAGTGCAACCCGATGGGGAGGAGGAGAGACCCAGTACTTC. Translating gives CATSATRWGGGETQYF. The chain uses TRBV24-1 and TRBJ2-5; D might be TRBD2 (6 bases). The V and J ends lost 5 bases and 4 bases respectively, with 19 bases between them. Germline loops: CDR1 KGHDR, CDR2 SFDVKD. The CDR3 is 16 amino acids.

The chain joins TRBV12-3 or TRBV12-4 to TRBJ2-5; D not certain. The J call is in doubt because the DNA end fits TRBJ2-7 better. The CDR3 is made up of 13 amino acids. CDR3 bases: TGTGCCAGCAGTGTTGGGGTAAGGGACGAGCAGTACTTC. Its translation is CASSVGVRDEQYF.

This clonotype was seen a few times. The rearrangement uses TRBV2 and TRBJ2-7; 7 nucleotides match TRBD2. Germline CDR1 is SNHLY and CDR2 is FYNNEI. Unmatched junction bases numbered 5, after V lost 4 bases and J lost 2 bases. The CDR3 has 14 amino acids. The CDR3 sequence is CASSALAKPYEQYF. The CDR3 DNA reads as TGTGCCAGCAGTGCACTAGCGAAGCCCTACGAGCAGTACTTC.

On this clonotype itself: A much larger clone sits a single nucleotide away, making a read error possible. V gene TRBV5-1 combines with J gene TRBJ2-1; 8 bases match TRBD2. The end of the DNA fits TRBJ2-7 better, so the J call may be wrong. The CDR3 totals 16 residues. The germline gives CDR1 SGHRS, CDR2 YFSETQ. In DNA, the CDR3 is TGCGCCAGCAGCCGGATCAGCGGGAGTACCTACAATGAGCAGTACTTC. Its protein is CASSRISGSTYNEQYF.

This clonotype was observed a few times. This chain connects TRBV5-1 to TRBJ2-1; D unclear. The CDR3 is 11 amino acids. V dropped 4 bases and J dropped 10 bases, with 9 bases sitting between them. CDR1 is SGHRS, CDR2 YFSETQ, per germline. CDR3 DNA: TGCGCCAGCAGCCGAAATTTAGAGCAGTTCTTC. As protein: CASSRNLEQFF.

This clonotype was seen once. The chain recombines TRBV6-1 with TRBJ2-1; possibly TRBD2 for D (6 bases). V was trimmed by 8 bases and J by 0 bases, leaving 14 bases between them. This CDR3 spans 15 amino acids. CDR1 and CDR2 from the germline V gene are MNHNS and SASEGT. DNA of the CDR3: TGTGCCAGCGAACTAGCTGGGAGCTCCTACAATGAGCAGTTCTTC. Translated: CASELAGSSYNEQFF.

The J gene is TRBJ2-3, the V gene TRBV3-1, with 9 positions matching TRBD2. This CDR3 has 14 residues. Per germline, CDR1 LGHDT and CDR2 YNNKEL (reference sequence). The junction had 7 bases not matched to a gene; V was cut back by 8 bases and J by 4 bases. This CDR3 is CASARSGRPDTQYF. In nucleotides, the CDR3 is TGTGCCAGCGCGAGGAGCGGGAGGCCAGATACGCAGTATTTT.

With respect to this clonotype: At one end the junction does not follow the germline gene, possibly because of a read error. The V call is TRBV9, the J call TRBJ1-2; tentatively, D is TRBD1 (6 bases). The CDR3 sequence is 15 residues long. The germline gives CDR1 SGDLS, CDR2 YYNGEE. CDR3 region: CASSVAVGHQYGCTF. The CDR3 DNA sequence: TGTGCCAGCAGCGTAGCTGTGGGACACCAGTATGGCTGCACCTTC. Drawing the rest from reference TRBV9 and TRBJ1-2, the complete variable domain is DSGVTQTPKHLITATGQRVTLRCSPRSGDLSVYWYQQSLDQGLQFLIQYYNGEERAKGNILERFSAQQFPDLHSELNLSSLELGDSALYFCASSVAVGHQYGCTFGSGTRLTVV.

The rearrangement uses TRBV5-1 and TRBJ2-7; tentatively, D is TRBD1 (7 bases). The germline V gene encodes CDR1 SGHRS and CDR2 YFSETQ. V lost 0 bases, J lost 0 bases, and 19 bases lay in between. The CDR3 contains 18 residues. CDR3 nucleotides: TGCGCCAGCAGCTTGGACAGGGGAGGCCGGATCCCCTCCTACGAGCAGTACTTC. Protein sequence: CASSLDRGGRIPSYEQYF.

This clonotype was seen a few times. CDR3 coding DNA: TGTGCCAGCTACACTATAGCGGGAGAGACCCAGTACTTC. Amino acids: CASYTIAGETQYF. The chain couples TRBV28 to TRBJ2-5, with 7 bases aligning to TRBD2. V was pared by 8 bases and J by 4 bases, with 7 bases of the junction left unmatched. The germline gives CDR1 MDHEN, CDR2 SYDVKM. The CDR3 is made up of 13 amino acids.

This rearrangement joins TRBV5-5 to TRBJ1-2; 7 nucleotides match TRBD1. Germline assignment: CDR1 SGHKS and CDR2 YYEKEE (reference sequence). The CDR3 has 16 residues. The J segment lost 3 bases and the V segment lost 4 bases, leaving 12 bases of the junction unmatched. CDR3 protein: CASSTSPRGTDYGYTF. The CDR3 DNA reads TGTGCCAGCAGCACCTCACCCCGGGGGACAGACTATGGCTACACCTTC.

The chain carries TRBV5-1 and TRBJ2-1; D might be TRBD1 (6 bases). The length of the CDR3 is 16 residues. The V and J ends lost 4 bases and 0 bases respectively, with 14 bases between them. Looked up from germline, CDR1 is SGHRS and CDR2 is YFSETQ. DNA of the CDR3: TGCGCCAGCAGCCCAACCGACAGGAGCTCCTACAATGAGCAGTTCTTC. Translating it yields CASSPTDRSSYNEQFF.